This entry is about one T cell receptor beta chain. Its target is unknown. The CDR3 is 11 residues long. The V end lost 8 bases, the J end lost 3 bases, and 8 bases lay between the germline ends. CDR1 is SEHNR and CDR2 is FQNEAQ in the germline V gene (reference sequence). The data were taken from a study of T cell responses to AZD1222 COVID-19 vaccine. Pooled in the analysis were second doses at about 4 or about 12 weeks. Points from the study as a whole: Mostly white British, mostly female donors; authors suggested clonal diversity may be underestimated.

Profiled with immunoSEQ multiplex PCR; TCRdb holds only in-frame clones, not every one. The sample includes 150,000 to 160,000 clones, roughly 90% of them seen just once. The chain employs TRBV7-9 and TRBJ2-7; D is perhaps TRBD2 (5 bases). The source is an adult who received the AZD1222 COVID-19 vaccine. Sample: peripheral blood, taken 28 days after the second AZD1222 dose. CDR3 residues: CASSGSYEQYF. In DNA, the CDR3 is TGTGCCAGCTCGGGGAGCTACGAGCAGTACTTC.